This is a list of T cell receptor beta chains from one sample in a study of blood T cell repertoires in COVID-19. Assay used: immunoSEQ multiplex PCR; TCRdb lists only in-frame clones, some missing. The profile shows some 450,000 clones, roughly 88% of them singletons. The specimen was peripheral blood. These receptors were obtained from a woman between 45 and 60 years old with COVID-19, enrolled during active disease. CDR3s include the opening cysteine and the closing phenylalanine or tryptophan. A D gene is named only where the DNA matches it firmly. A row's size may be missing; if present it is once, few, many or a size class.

TGTGCCAGCAGAACAGGGCAGAACACCGGGGAGCTGTTTTTT,CASRTGQNTGELFF,TRBJ2-2,TRBV2,-,-
TGTGCCAGCAGCCAAGGTGAGGGAGAGGACCAGCCCCAGCATTTT,CASSQGEGEDQPQHF,TRBJ1-5,TRBV4-2,few,-
TGTGCCAGCTCACCCCGCGGGGAGGGACTAGCCAAAAACATTCAGTACTTC,CASSPRGEGLAKNIQYF,TRBJ2-4,TRBV18,-,TRBD2
TGTGCCAGCAGCCGGGTTAATATGAACACTGAAGCTTTCTTT,CASSRVNMNTEAFF,TRBJ1-1,TRBV11-2,-,-
TGTGCCAGCAGCCCGGGACAGGGCATGGGGTTCAGCAATCAGCCCCAGCATTTT,CASSPGQGMGFSNQPQHF,TRBJ1-5,TRBV7-8,once,TRBD1
TGTGCCAGCAATCCAGGGGTGGCGAACTATGGCTACACCTTC,CASNPGVANYGYTF,TRBJ1-2,TRBV6-5,-,-
TGCGCCAGCACCAGGGACAGAAAGAACACTGAAGCTTTCTTT,CASTRDRKNTEAFF,TRBJ1-1,TRBV5-1,once,TRBD1
TGTGCCAGTAGCAAACAGGGTTTACGGGACACTGAAGCTTTCTTT,CASSKQGLRDTEAFF,TRBJ1-1,TRBV19,-,-
TGTGCCAGCAGCTTCCAACAGGGAGCCTACGAGCAGTACTTC,CASSFQQGAYEQYF,TRBJ2-7,TRBV7-2,-,-
TGTGCCAGCTCGCCGGGACTAGCGGGAGCCCCGGACAATGAGCAGTTCTTC,CASSPGLAGAPDNEQFF,TRBJ2-1,TRBV18,-,TRBD2
TGCGCCAGCAGCTTCACCGGGACAGGGGGTCACATTCAGTACTTC,CASSFTGTGGHIQYF,TRBJ2-4,TRBV5-1,-,TRBD1
TGTGCCAGCAGCCAGGGGCAGGGGCCCTTTACTGAAGCTTTCTTT,CASSQGQGPFTEAFF,TRBJ1-1,TRBV3-1/TRBV3-2,-,-
TGTGCCAGCTCCCAAGCCCAGGGGGCCGCAGATACGCAGTATTTT,CASSQAQGAADTQYF,TRBJ2-3,TRBV18,once,TRBD1
TGTGCCAGCTCACCAGTACCAGGGGAGGGCTCACTATATGGCTACACCTTC,CASSPVPGEGSLYGYTF,TRBJ1-2,TRBV18,-,-
TGTGCCTGGAGTGGACGCGGGGGGTACACCGGGGAGCTGTTTTTT,CAWSGRGGYTGELFF,TRBJ2-2,TRBV30,-,TRBD2
TGTGCCTTGACGGTGCTGGACAGGGGGCCTCAGCAGTACTTC,CALTVLDRGPQQYF,TRBJ2-7,TRBV30,-,TRBD1
TGTGCCAGCACCACCTTCGGGGTTACTAACTATGGCTACACCTTC,CASTTFGVTNYGYTF,TRBJ1-2,TRBV6-5,-,-
TGTGCCAGCAGCTTGGTATCGGGTGAAAAACTGTTTTTT,CASSLVSGEKLFF,TRBJ1-4,TRBV5-4,once,-
TGTGCCAGCAGCCCGAGCGGGGGGGCGTACACCGGGGAGCTGTTTTTT,CASSPSGGAYTGELFF,TRBJ2-2,TRBV7-8,-,TRBD2
TGTGCCAGCAGCTTGGCAGGAGGGTATGAAGCTTTCTTT,CASSLAGGYEAFF,TRBJ1-1,TRBV5-8,-,-
TGTGCCAGCAGCCAGGGCCCGTACGAGCAGTACTTC,CASSQGPYEQYF,TRBJ2-7,TRBV3-1/TRBV3-2,-,-
TGCGCCAGCAGCCTGGGACAGGGAGGTTCACCCCTCCACTTT,CASSLGQGGSPLHF,TRBJ1-6,TRBV5-1,-,TRBD1
TGTGCCAGCACCGAGGGACTGAGTGGAAACACCATATATTTT,CASTEGLSGNTIYF,TRBJ1-3,TRBV6-5,-,-
TGTGCCAGCAGCTTATACGGGGGGGCTTCCTACAATGAGCAGTTCTTC,CASSLYGGASYNEQFF,TRBJ2-1,TRBV7-3,-,TRBD2
TGTGCCAGCTCACCGGGGACAGCGAACACTGAAGCTTTCTTT,CASSPGTANTEAFF,TRBJ1-1,TRBV18,-,TRBD1
TGTGCCAGCAGCTCAGCGACAGGGGACCCATATGGCTACACCTTC,CASSSATGDPYGYTF,TRBJ1-2,TRBV9,-,TRBD1
TGTGCCAGCTCACGGACAGGAGCATTTGAAGCTTTCTTT,CASSRTGAFEAFF,TRBJ1-1,TRBV11-2,-,TRBD1
TGCGCCAGCAGCCCAATACGGGGGATCGGGGAGCTGTTTTTT,CASSPIRGIGELFF,TRBJ2-2,TRBV5-1,many,-
TGTGCCAGCAGCCAAGGACAGGGATTCATGAACACTGAAGCTTTCTTT,CASSQGQGFMNTEAFF,TRBJ1-1,TRBV3-1/TRBV3-2,-,TRBD1
TGTGCCAGCAGCCTTACAGGGGGTTTTACCTACGAGCAGTACTTC,CASSLTGGFTYEQYF,TRBJ2-7,TRBV28,-,TRBD1
TGTGCCAGCAGTGAATATAGGCAGGGAGGATATGGCTACACCTTC,CASSEYRQGGYGYTF,TRBJ1-2,TRBV25-1,-,-
TGTGCCAGCAGATACGGGGTTAGCACAGATACGCAGTATTTT,CASRYGVSTDTQYF,TRBJ2-3,TRBV7-2,-,-
TGTGCCAGTCCCTCAGGGTACAATGAGCAGTTCTTC,CASPSGYNEQFF,TRBJ2-1,TRBV19,-,-
TGCGCCAGCAGCTTGGTGGCAGGCTTAGAGCAGCCCCAGCATTTT,CASSLVAGLEQPQHF,TRBJ1-5,TRBV5-1,-,-
TGCGCCAGCAGCCGCGGATGGGGAGTTAGCTATGGCTACACCTTC,CASSRGWGVSYGYTF,TRBJ1-2,TRBV4-1,-,-
TGTGCCAGCTCACCATCGCGACAGGGTAACCAGCCCCAGCATTTT,CASSPSRQGNQPQHF,TRBJ1-5,TRBV18,-,TRBD1
TGTGCCAGCAGTGAGGGGACTAGCTATTACAATGAGCAGTTCTTC,CASSEGTSYYNEQFF,TRBJ2-1,TRBV6-4,-,TRBD2